This T cell receptor (beta chain) was identified in a study of blood T cell repertoires in COVID-19. On the study more broadly: Specimens from acute and convalescent COVID-19 originated in the United States, Italy and Spain. PBMCs, B-cell-depleted T cells, or T cells were the source of the cDNA or gDNA that made up the material.

This CDR3 spans 14 amino acids. Trimming removed 3 bases from V and 10 bases from J; junction bases left unmatched: 9. Germline loops: CDR1 SGHTA, CDR2 FQGNSA. Authors' analysis steps: Using reference gene primer amplification, nucleated cell counts were estimated. Sequenced by immunoSEQ multiplex PCR; TCRdb stores in-frame clones only, minus some. V, J and clone size are taken as reported in that table, and D and trimming were inferred from the DNA itself. This sample has fewer than 500,000 clones; roughly 85% occur once, and the top ten carry almost 1.5%. Material for sequencing was peripheral blood. This chain joins TRBV7-2 and TRBJ1-3; 7 nucleotides match TRBD1. The receptor was isolated from a woman aged 25 to 39 with active or convalescent COVID-19. Here the CDR3 reads CASSFKAGGITIYF. Written as DNA, the CDR3 is TGTGCCAGCAGCTTTAAGGCAGGGGGGATTACCATATATTTT. Supplemented by reference TRBV7-2 and TRBJ1-3, the full variable domain reads GAGVSQSPSNKVTEKGKDVELRCDPISGHTALYWYRQSLGQGLEFLIYFQGNSAPDKSGLPSDRFSAERTGGSVSTLTIQRTQQEDSAVYLCASSFKAGGITIYFGEGSWLTVV.